This TCR beta chain emerged from a study of long-term antiretroviral therapy in people with HIV. Per the germline V gene, CDR1 is SEHNR and CDR2 is FQNEAQ (reference sequence). The CDR3 has 13 residues. V was shortened by 3 bases and J by 1 base, with 6 bases between the two germline ends. Samples were assayed with immunoSEQ v3.0 at survey level. Method: immunoSEQ multiplex PCR; TCRdb's copy keeps in-frame clones and lacks some. This repertoire shows over 15,000 clones, about 91% found once; its top ten account for about 15%. The sample in question was unsorted PBMCs, obtained approximately 2.3 years before starting antiretroviral therapy. The source is a woman in her twenties or thirties with HIV. This chain links TRBV7-9 with TRBJ2-5; the D is unclear. CDR3 DNA sequence: TGTGCCAGCAGCTTTAGAATCCAAGAGACCCAGTACTTC. This gives the protein CASSFRIQETQYF.